One sample yielded the 6 T cell receptor beta chains listed below, sequenced in a study of metastatic and nonmetastatic thyroid tumors. Thyroid surgery had not been preceded by any treatment in any patient. TCRdb re-called clones from the PCR reads using MiXCR. The table lists about 32,000 clones, about 33% of them singletons. Sequencing used tumor tissue. These receptors were obtained from a female donor with papillary thyroid cancer or a benign thyroid nodule (not recorded which). Some clones in this sample may be carry-over from other donors' samples.

In its sample, this clone was seen once. The chain carries TRBV20-1 and TRBJ2-5; tentatively, D is TRBD1 (6 bases). Germline assignment: CDR1 DFQATT and CDR2 SNEGSKA (reference sequence). The V end lost 6 bases, the J end lost 6 bases, and 17 bases lay between the germline ends. CDR3 size: 13 residues. The CDR3 spells CSAHVEGGQTQYF. In nucleotides, the CDR3 is TGCAGTGCCCATGTCGAAGGGGGACAGACCCAGTACTTC.

This clone was detected only a few times. This chain uses TRBV12-3 or TRBV12-4 with TRBJ1-6, with 7 bases identical to TRBD1. This CDR3 has 16 residues. V was clipped by 3 bases and J by 0 bases; unmatched bases: 2. DNA of the CDR3: TGTGCCAGCAGTTTGGGACAGAGCTCCTATAATTCACCCCTCCACTTT. This gives the protein CASSLGQSSYNSPLHF.

This clone was seen only a few times. The V call is TRBV6-1, the J call TRBJ1-2; D unresolved. The CDR3 covers 14 residues. Germline loops: CDR1 MNHNS, CDR2 SASEGT. The ends were cut back, 6 bases at V and 2 bases at J, with 13 bases in the middle. Here the CDR3 reads CASRTWEGNYGYTF. The CDR3 region has the DNA TGTGCCAGCAGGACTTGGGAGGGAAACTATGGCTACACCTTC.

The V gene is TRBV7-8, the J gene TRBJ1-6, with D hard to call. V was shortened by 5 bases and J by 7 bases, with 9 bases between the two germline ends. From germline, CDR1 is SGHVS and CDR2 FQNEAQ. This CDR3 is built from 13 residues. This CDR3 is CASSPLPNSPLHF. The CDR3 DNA follows: TGTGCCAGCAGCCCCCTCCCCAATTCACCCCTCCACTTT.

This clone was counted a few times. The gene calls are TRBV7-2 and TRBJ2-5; D not certain. The CDR3 is made up of 12 amino acids. Trimming cost V 5 bases and J 2 bases, with 6 bases left between them. Germline-derived CDR1 and CDR2 are SGHTA and FQGNSA. In nucleotides, the CDR3 is TGTGCCAGCAGCCCTACGCAAGAGACCCAGTACTTC. It yields the protein CASSPTQETQYF.

This clone showed up just a few times. The CDR3 sequence: CASRGGRGPYEQYF. In DNA form, the CDR3 reads TGTGCCAGCAGGGGGGGCCGGGGCCCCTACGAGCAGTACTTC. The chain has TRBV28 and TRBJ2-7; D tentatively reads TRBD1 or TRBD2 (6 bases each). V dropped 6 bases and J dropped 2 bases, with 14 bases sitting between them. The CDR3 sequence is 14 residues long. Germline V gene data show CDR1 as MDHEN and CDR2 as SYDVKM.